This TCR beta chain was identified during a study of blood T cell repertoires in COVID-19. Study-level information: COVID-19 samples from acute and convalescent phases originated in the United States, Italy and Spain. T cells, B-cell-depleted T cells, or PBMCs provided the cDNA or gDNA that served as material.

V was pared by 2 bases and J by 7 bases, with 12 bases between. This CDR3 has 14 amino acids. The V gene's germline CDR1 is KGHSH and CDR2 LQKENI. Per the authors' pipeline: Amplification of reference gene primers provided the estimated nucleated cell counts. Produced via immunoSEQ multiplex PCR; TCRdb's table is partial and in-frame only. The V and J calls and the clone size are those of that table, but D and trimming were determined from the DNA. The table includes under 130,000 clones, approximately 85% detected once. Sequencing was done on a sample of peripheral blood. The chain has TRBV18 and TRBJ1-5; D gene unclear. This sequence originates from a man aged 45-65 years with acute or convalescent COVID-19. The CDR3 coding sequence is TGTGCCAGCTCACCAGAAGGCATCGGGCAGCCCCAGCATTTT. Its translation is CASSPEGIGQPQHF. Full variable domain (outside the CDR3, taken from reference TRBV18 and TRBJ1-5): NAGVMQNPRHLVRRRGQEARLRCSPMKGHSHVYWYRQLPEEGLKFMVYLQKENIIDESGMPKERFSAEFPKEGPSILRIQQVVRGDSAAYFCASSPEGIGQPQHFGDGTRLSIL.